A selection of T cell receptor beta chains follows, all from one sample in a study of OX40 agonist ivuxolimab in advanced cancers. TCRdb's copy holds only in-frame clones and misses some; the assay was immunoSEQ multiplex PCR. The data show some 70,000 clones, with roughly nine tenths seen just once and more than 0.85% held by the top ten. The specimen comprised CD4+ or CD8+ T cells sorted from blood, sampled in a trial of the OX40 agonist ivuxolimab. All receptors come from an adult with an advanced solid tumor such as melanoma, head and neck, liver or kidney cancer. CDR3s include the opening cysteine and the closing phenylalanine or tryptophan. A D gene is named only where the DNA matches it firmly. Clone size appears in some rows only: once, few, many, or a class for an expanded clone.

J gene	clone size	V gene	D gene	CDR3 DNA	CDR3 protein
TRBJ1-4	once	TRBV6-1	-	TGTGCCAGCAGTGAAGCGGGGGGACACGTTAATGAAAAACTGTTTTTT	CASSEAGGHVNEKLFF
TRBJ1-5	-	TRBV4-1	TRBD1	TGCGCCAGCAGACCGGTAGACAGGGGCAATCAGCCCCAGCATTTT	CASRPVDRGNQPQHF
TRBJ2-3	-	TRBV30	-	TGTGCCTGGAGTGGTTACGGGGTAGGAGATACGCAGTATTTT	CAWSGYGVGDTQYF
TRBJ1-2	-	TRBV11-2	TRBD1	TGTGCCAGCAGCGACAGGGGCAAAGGCTATGGCTACACCTTC	CASSDRGKGYGYTF
TRBJ1-6	few	TRBV5-1	TRBD1	TGCGCCAGCAGCTTGGCCGGGACAGGGCAAATAAAGGCCCTCCACTTT	CASSLAGTGQIKALHF
TRBJ2-5	-	TRBV2	-	TGTGCCAGCAGTGAGTGGGAGACCCAGTACTTC	CASSEWETQYF
TRBJ2-1	-	TRBV19	TRBD1	TGTGCCAGTAGTATAGGAGGGGGCTCTTACAATGAGCAGTTCTTC	CASSIGGGSYNEQFF
TRBJ2-2	-	TRBV4-1	-	TGCGCCAGCAGCCAACTTGTCGCCCGAAACACCGGGGAGCTGTTTTTT	CASSQLVARNTGELFF
TRBJ2-3	-	TRBV4-1	-	TGCGCCAGCAGCCAGGACAGAACTAGCACAGATACGCAGTATTTT	CASSQDRTSTDTQYF
TRBJ2-2	-	TRBV5-8	-	TGTGCCAGCAGCCGAGGGGAGAACACCGGGGAGCTGTTTTTT	CASSRGENTGELFF
TRBJ1-1	-	TRBV2	-	TGTGCCAGCAGTGGTGTAGGGAGAGTTGAAGCTTTCTTT	CASSGVGRVEAFF
TRBJ2-5	-	TRBV7-9	-	TGTGCCAGCAGCCGTGCGGGCGCGTTCGAGACCCAGTACTTC	CASSRAGAFETQYF
TRBJ2-1	-	TRBV2	TRBD1	TGTGCCAGCAGTCCGGGACAGCTCTACAATGAGCAGTTCTTC	CASSPGQLYNEQFF
TRBJ2-1	once	TRBV10-1	TRBD2	TGCGCCAGCAGTGACCGGCTAGCGGGGGTCAATGAGCAGTTCTTC	CASSDRLAGVNEQFF
TRBJ1-2	-	TRBV18	-	TGTGCCAGCTCACCGCAACTCAAGTCCCTCGGTCCGGGGGCGATTAACTATGGCTACACCTTC	CASSPQLKSLGPGAINYGYTF
TRBJ2-5	-	TRBV2	-	TGTGCCAGCATTGGTCCGGACTACCAAGAGACCCAGTACTTC	CASIGPDYQETQYF
TRBJ2-2	-	TRBV5-1	-	TGCGCCAGCAGCTTGGCCAATTTGGTGTCCGGGGAGCTGTTTTTT	CASSLANLVSGELFF
TRBJ1-5	-	TRBV28	-	TGTGCCAGCAGTGTAGACTTGAGCAATCAGCCCCAGCATTTT	CASSVDLSNQPQHF
TRBJ1-3	-	TRBV7-9	-	TGTGCCAGCAGCCTACTTCGTGGGAGAAGCTCTGGAAACACCATATATTTT	CASSLLRGRSSGNTIYF
TRBJ1-2	-	TRBV29-1	-	TGCAGCGCAGGGACATCTGGAGGCTACACCTTC	CSAGTSGGYTF
TRBJ2-3	once	TRBV5-4	-	TGTGCCAGCAGCCCCAAGGAGGACACAGATACGCAGTATTTT	CASSPKEDTDTQYF
TRBJ1-1	-	TRBV18	-	TGTGCCAGCTCACCACCGGCCAGGGCTCTGGGCACTGAAGCTTTCTTT	CASSPPARALGTEAFF
TRBJ1-1	few	TRBV29-1	-	TGCAGCGTTGAAGAACCCCTTAGGCGAGTGAACACTGAAGCTTTCTTT	CSVEEPLRRVNTEAFF
TRBJ2-3	-	TRBV10-3	TRBD2	TGTGCCATCAGTCCGGGACTAGCGGGACTAAGCACAGATACGCAGTATTTT	CAISPGLAGLSTDTQYF
TRBJ2-2	-	TRBV7-2	-	TGTGCCAGCAGCCCCATGGTAACTTTGAACACCGGGGAGCTGTTTTTT	CASSPMVTLNTGELFF
TRBJ1-2	-	TRBV2	-	TGTGCCGCATCCGGCCGCACCTATGGCTACACCTTC	CAASGRTYGYTF
TRBJ2-2	-	TRBV11-3	-	TGTGCCAGCAGCTTAGTGGGGAGCGTCACCGGGGAGCTGTTTTTT	CASSLVGSVTGELFF
TRBJ2-7	-	TRBV23-1	-	TGCGCCAGCAGTCAATCTTCACCAGGGACCTACGAGCAGTACTTC	CASSQSSPGTYEQYF
TRBJ2-5	-	TRBV15	-	TGTGCCACCAGCCCAGGGCCCGCAGGGTCGGGGACCCAGTACTTC	CATSPGPAGSGTQYF
TRBJ2-3	-	TRBV19	-	TGTGCCAGTAGTATCGATTTTTTGGAGATAATCACAGATACGCAGTATTTT	CASSIDFLEIITDTQYF
TRBJ2-5	-	TRBV30	-	TGTGCCTGGGCTGGGGGGAGTCAAGAGACCCAGTACTTC	CAWAGGSQETQYF
TRBJ2-1	-	TRBV27	-	TGTGCCAGCAGCTATACAGGGAGCTCCTACAATGAGCAGTTCTTC	CASSYTGSSYNEQFF
TRBJ2-7	-	TRBV19	TRBD1	TGTGCCAGTAGTATGAGGCAGGGGGCTTACGAGCAGTACTTC	CASSMRQGAYEQYF
TRBJ2-3	-	TRBV2	TRBD2	TGTGCCAGCAGTCCGGGACTAGCGGGGGGCCTGGATACGCAGTATTTT	CASSPGLAGGLDTQYF
TRBJ2-7	-	TRBV7-9	TRBD1	TGTGCCAGCAGCCTAATGAGCCGGGACAGGGGACACTACGAGCAGTACTTC	CASSLMSRDRGHYEQYF
TRBJ1-1	-	TRBV5-1	TRBD1	TGCGCCAGCAGCTTACAGGGGTCCATGAACACTGAAGCTTTCTTT	CASSLQGSMNTEAFF
TRBJ2-6	-	TRBV7-2	-	TGTGCCAGCAGCTTAGAGGTCTCTGGGGCCAACGTCCTGACTTTC	CASSLEVSGANVLTF
TRBJ2-7	-	TRBV10-3	TRBD1	TGTGCCATCAGGGGGACAGGCGCCTACGAGCAGTACTTC	CAIRGTGAYEQYF
TRBJ2-3	-	TRBV10-1	-	TGCGCCAGTTCGAGGGGGGGAAGCACAGATACGCAGTATTTT	CASSRGGSTDTQYF
TRBJ1-4	-	TRBV30	TRBD1	TGTGCCTGGAGTGCTCGGACAGGAGAAAAACTGTTTTTT	CAWSARTGEKLFF
TRBJ1-2	-	TRBV6-1	TRBD1	TGTGCCAGCAGACAACAGGGGGCGCAGGGCTACACCTTC	CASRQQGAQGYTF
TRBJ1-4	-	TRBV5-1	TRBD1	TGCGCCAGCAGCTCTCACTGGGACAGGGTTACTGAAAAACTGTTTTTT	CASSSHWDRVTEKLFF
TRBJ1-1	-	TRBV6-5	-	TGTGCCAGCAGCGTGGGAAAGGGCCAAGCTTTCTTT	CASSVGKGQAFF
TRBJ1-2	-	TRBV6-5	TRBD1	TGTGCCAGCAGTTACAAGACAGGGGGCTATGGCTACACCTTC	CASSYKTGGYGYTF
TRBJ1-1	once	TRBV5-1	TRBD1	TGCGCCAGCACCTCGACAGGGTTTGTCACTGAAGCTTTCTTT	CASTSTGFVTEAFF
TRBJ2-1	-	TRBV7-2	TRBD1	TGTGCCAGCAGCTGGGACAGGGGGCTCGATGAGCAGTTCTTC	CASSWDRGLDEQFF
TRBJ2-7	-	TRBV25-1	TRBD2	TGTGCCAGCAGTGAATTTGGGGGGACTAGCTCAAACTTC	CASSEFGGTSSNF
TRBJ1-4	-	TRBV5-5	-	TGTGCCAGCAGCTTGGTCGGGGGTGAAAAACTGTTTTTT	CASSLVGGEKLFF
TRBJ2-7	-	TRBV5-1	TRBD1	TGCGCCAGCAGCTTGCGGGGGACAGGGAAAGGCTACGAGCAGTACTTC	CASSLRGTGKGYEQYF
TRBJ2-1	-	TRBV12-5	-	TGTGCTAGTGGTTTGGTACGAGGGCAGCCTAGCTCCTACAATGAGCAGTTCTTC	CASGLVRGQPSSYNEQFF
TRBJ2-3	-	TRBV5-6	TRBD2	TGTGCCAGCAGCTTTAGACTAGCGGGGGGGCCTTTGAAAACAGATACGCAGTATTTT	CASSFRLAGGPLKTDTQYF
TRBJ1-3	-	TRBV5-5	-	TGTGCCAGCAGCTTGGTTGGGGGGCCCAAAAACACCATATATTTT	CASSLVGGPKNTIYF
TRBJ1-6	-	TRBV30	TRBD1	TGTGCCTCACACAGGGGTTCCCGAAATTCACCCCTCCACTTT	CASHRGSRNSPLHF
TRBJ1-6	-	TRBV2	-	TGTGCCAGCACCAAAAGGGAGGGGGGGAATTCACCCCTCCACTTT	CASTKREGGNSPLHF
TRBJ2-7	-	TRBV21-1	-	TGTGCCAGCAGCAAAGGAATTTCGGTAATCGGGAACTCATCTTTTAGGGCGTACTTC	CASSKGISVIGNSSFRAYF
TRBJ1-1	few	TRBV10-1	-	TGCGCCAGCAGTAGGGCAGGGTTGGACACTGAAGCTTTCTTT	CASSRAGLDTEAFF
TRBJ2-7	-	TRBV7-6	TRBD2	TGTGCCAGCAGCCCCGAACGGACTAGCGGTTCCTACGAGCAGTACTTC	CASSPERTSGSYEQYF
TRBJ2-7	once	TRBV5-5	-	TGTGCCAGCAGCTTGGAGGACAGCCAAACAAACTCCTACGAGCAGTACTTC	CASSLEDSQTNSYEQYF
TRBJ1-1	-	TRBV18	-	TGTGCCAGCTCCTCGACTTCTTTTGCGGCCCAAGGGAACACTGAAGCTTTCTTT	CASSSTSFAAQGNTEAFF
TRBJ1-5	-	TRBV30	-	TGTGCCTGGAGTGGACAGGTAAAGCAGCCCCAGCATTTT	CAWSGQVKQPQHF